This TCR beta chain was captured in a study of glioma-infiltrating T cells (dated by TCRdb to 2016 to 2017). A note on the overall study: Glioma tissue, non-neoplastic brain tissue and matched peripheral blood mononuclear cells were used as sources from which TCR alpha- and beta-chain repertoires were sequenced. Each tissue-infiltrating repertoire was compared with the same patient's peripheral blood repertoire to measure divergence between tissue and blood T-cell populations. Three low-grade glioma patients, 7 or 8 primary glioblastoma patients and three non-glioma patients contributing non-neoplastic brain tissue were included in the paired cohort.

The iRepertoire nested amplicon-rescue multiplex PCR (arm-PCR) platform was used to amplify TCR alpha and beta CDR3 regions from RNA. The input for one-step reverse transcription and amplification was about 100-450 ng of either tissue mRNA or PBMC total RNA. Following bead purification, Illumina adapters were added through a secondary multiplex PCR, and the libraries were then gel-purified between 200 and 400 bp. Demultiplexing relied on internal 6-nucleotide barcodes carried by the libraries. Libraries were sequenced on an Illumina MiSeq with 2x220 or 2x250 nucleotide paired-end reads. Per the original workflow: Paired reads were merged with FLASH 1.2.11 and aligned to the GRCh37 human genome with BWA-MEM before extracting TRA and TRB reads. V and J assignment used an IMGT-derived reference of cassette sequences and CDR3 motifs that included pseudogenes. Three-frame translation of reads was performed, and productive CDR3s were defined as those with a C...FGXG motif and no stop codons. Clonotypes were defined as unique combinations of V-J cassette pair and CDR3 amino acid sequence. Reads were filtered by Hamming distance, thresholded by each sample's sequence error rate in mapped regions. Starting from the raw public reads, TCRdb applied fastp trimming at Q25, assembled clones with MiXCR and retained in-frame beta chains. Merged by CDR3 protein, the rows form single entries marked with the most common genes and DNA. These V and J calls rely on TCRdb rather than the paper's analysis. The sample includes about 140,000 distinct CDR3 sequences, with around 42% observed a single time. Roughly 20% of the sample is in the top ten clones.

Its CDR3 holds 13 amino acids, cysteine through phenylalanine. This entry keeps only the CDR3 DNA: 39 bases, framed from base 1. V was cut back by 6 bases and J by 1 base, leaving a gap of 9 bases between them. CDR1 LNHDA and CDR2 SQIVND were looked up in the germline V gene (reference sequence). Note on this clonotype: What this receptor recognizes is not known. No base quality values were provided; no much bigger clone lies one nucleotide off.

Summary of the overall study and its limitations: The group comparisons were based on small numbers of patients: three non-neoplastic, three low-grade glioma and several glioblastoma patients. In non-neoplastic patients, VJ-independent divergence between tissue and blood fell below expectation, whereas in all gliomas, and especially in low-grade gliomas, the divergence rose above expectation. Only a very small number of CDR3 sequences turned up in both tissue and blood, a result put down to high CDR3 diversity combined with limited sampling.

Sequencing was performed on glioma tissue, nonneoplastic brain tissue, or PBMCs (not recorded which). This receptor chain uses TRBV19 and TRBJ1-1, with the D gene too uncertain to name. This TCR was recovered from a human donor with low-grade glioma or glioblastoma, undergoing nonglioma brain surgery, or in good health (not recorded which). Read as DNA, the sequence is TGTGCCAGTAGGCGGATGGGGAACACTGAAGCTTTCTTT. The encoded protein is CASRRMGNTEAFF. The entire variable domain, with the stretches around the CDR3 drawn from the reference TRBV19 and TRBJ1-1 proteins, is DGGITQSPKYLFRKEGQNVTLSCEQNLNHDAMYWYRQDPGQGLRLIYYSQIVNDFQKGDIAEGYSVSREKKESFPLTVTSAQKNPTAFYLCASRRMGNTEAFFGQGTRLTVV.